These T cell receptor beta chains were read from a single sample in a study of blood T cell repertoires in COVID-19. Profiling relied on immunoSEQ multiplex PCR, and the TCRdb table lists in-frame clones only, not all of them. The sample includes around 100,000 clones, around 90% of them seen just once. Sample: peripheral blood. These receptors were taken from a woman aged 55-69 years with acute or convalescent COVID-19. Each CDR3 is given with its conserved first and last residue. D genes are given only for firm matches. Where a row states a size, it is once, few, many or the class of an expanded clone; other rows omit it.

TRBJ2-5	once	TRBV3-1/TRBV3-2	TRBD2	CASSQGLAGVETQYF	TGTGCCAGCAGCCAAGGGCTAGCGGGAGTAGAGACCCAGTACTTC
TRBJ1-5	few	TRBV10-1	TRBD1	CASSTRDRGKDQPQHF	TGCGCCAGCAGCACCCGGGACAGGGGGAAAGATCAGCCCCAGCATTTT
TRBJ1-2	.	TRBV12-3/TRBV12-4	.	CASSLGGRSGYTF	TGTGCCAGCAGTTTAGGGGGCAGGAGTGGCTACACCTTC
TRBJ2-5	once	TRBV6-2/TRBV6-3	.	CASSWGDTQETQYF	TGTGCCAGCAGTTGGGGGGATACTCAAGAGACCCAGTACTTC
TRBJ2-1	.	TRBV7-2	.	CASSWGPHNEQFF	TGTGCCAGCAGCTGGGGGCCCCACAATGAGCAGTTCTTC
TRBJ2-1	few	TRBV24-1	TRBD2	CATRSGSSYNEQFF	TGTGCCACCAGGAGCGGGAGCTCCTACAATGAGCAGTTCTTC
TRBJ1-1	.	TRBV5-1	.	CASSLGGVNTEAFF	TGCGCCAGCAGCTTGGGGGGCGTGAACACTGAAGCTTTCTTT
TRBJ2-3	.	TRBV24-1	TRBD1	CATSDLGQNPDTQYF	TGTGCCACCAGTGACCTGGGACAGAACCCAGATACGCAGTATTTT
TRBJ2-1	.	TRBV10-3	.	CAIGSRDSSEQFF	TGTGCCATCGGATCACGGGACTCCAGTGAGCAGTTCTTC
TRBJ2-7	few	TRBV28	TRBD2	CASSLTGGVIYEQYF	TGTGCCAGCAGTCTCACCGGGGGGGTAATCTACGAGCAGTACTTC
TRBJ2-1	.	TRBV13	TRBD2	CASSSYAASGKFDEQFF	TGTGCCAGCAGCTCCTACGCCGCTAGCGGGAAATTTGATGAGCAGTTCTTC
TRBJ2-5	.	TRBV20-1	.	CSASSTSFRETQYF	TGCAGTGCTAGTTCGACTAGTTTCAGGGAGACCCAGTACTTC
TRBJ1-2	.	TRBV29-1	.	CSVEGGVRANYGYTF	TGCAGCGTTGAAGGGGGGGTCAGGGCGAACTATGGCTACACCTTC
TRBJ1-1	.	TRBV7-2	.	CASSSAGRPSAFF	TGTGCCAGCAGCTCCGCGGGGAGGCCCAGCGCTTTCTTT
TRBJ1-3	.	TRBV18	TRBD1	CASSPGTEDGNTIYF	TGTGCCAGCTCACCCGGGACAGAAGATGGAAACACCATATATTTT
TRBJ1-2	.	TRBV5-1	TRBD1	CASSPQTGTGGGYTF	TGCGCCAGCAGCCCCCAAACCGGGACAGGGGGCGGCTACACCTTC
TRBJ1-3	.	TRBV11-1	.	CASSLEGQGGNTIYF	TGTGCCAGCAGCTTAGAGGGCCAGGGAGGAAACACCATATATTTT
TRBJ1-4	.	TRBV6-5	TRBD1	CASSRQGANEKLFF	TGTGCCAGCAGTCGACAGGGGGCGAATGAAAAACTGTTTTTT
TRBJ1-2	.	TRBV6-5	TRBD1	CAASPGQGDYGYTF	TGTGCCGCATCCCCGGGACAGGGAGACTATGGCTACACCTTC
TRBJ2-7	.	TRBV5-4	.	CASSLDMGSSYEQYF	TGTGCCAGCAGCTTGGATATGGGGAGCTCCTACGAGCAGTACTTC
TRBJ2-2	.	TRBV7-8	TRBD2	CASSWGGPGPGELFF	TGTGCCAGCAGCTGGGGGGGACCGGGTCCCGGGGAGCTGTTTTTT
TRBJ2-1	.	TRBV15	TRBD2	CATSRPGTSGYNEQFF	TGTGCCACCAGCAGACCCGGGACTAGCGGTTACAATGAGCAGTTCTTC
TRBJ1-3	.	TRBV3-1/TRBV3-2	.	CASSQFLLSGNTIYF	TGTGCCAGCAGCCAGTTTCTCCTCTCTGGAAACACCATATATTTT
TRBJ2-7	.	TRBV7-3	TRBD1	CASSFGTGGSEQYF	TGTGCCAGCAGCTTCGGCACAGGGGGTAGTGAGCAGTACTTC
TRBJ1-4	once	TRBV5-1	TRBD1	CASSLGTGVATNEKLFF	TGCGCCAGCAGCTTGGGGACAGGGGTCGCAACTAATGAAAAACTGTTTTTT
TRBJ1-6	.	TRBV2	TRBD1	CASSPPPGDRLNNSPLHF	TGTGCCAGCAGCCCTCCCCCGGGGGACAGACTAAATAATTCACCCCTCCACTTT
TRBJ1-2	.	TRBV28	.	CASSPSLGGYTF	TGTGCCAGCAGTCCATCTCTAGGAGGCTACACCTTC
TRBJ1-1	.	TRBV4-1	TRBD1	CASSQEMDRDPNTEAFF	TGCGCCAGCAGCCAAGAGATGGACAGGGACCCGAACACTGAAGCTTTCTTT
TRBJ1-1	.	TRBV19	TRBD1	CASSPTSTGQEAFF	TGTGCCAGTAGTCCTACCTCGACAGGGCAAGAAGCTTTCTTT
TRBJ2-7	.	TRBV6-1	TRBD2	CASSEYGTIYEQYF	TGTGCCAGCAGTGAATATGGGACTATCTACGAGCAGTACTTC
TRBJ1-6	.	TRBV11-2	.	CASSLGGSPSPLHF	TGTGCCAGCAGCTTGGGAGGGTCTCCTTCACCCCTCCACTTT
TRBJ1-2	.	TRBV9	.	CASSVGGAYGYTF	TGTGCCAGCAGCGTAGGGGGCGCCTATGGCTACACCTTC
TRBJ2-1	.	TRBV12-2	.	CASRLAAAGGLNEQFF	TGTGCAAGTCGCTTAGCAGCGGCGGGAGGGTTGAATGAGCAGTTCTTC
TRBJ2-3	few	TRBV9	.	CASSGSASATDTQYF	TGTGCCAGCAGCGGGTCGGCTAGCGCAACAGATACGCAGTATTTT
TRBJ1-1	.	TRBV6-5	.	CASSYSPGQGTEAFF	TGTGCCAGCAGTTACTCCCCCGGCCAGGGCACTGAAGCTTTCTTT
TRBJ1-2	.	TRBV6-5	.	CASSPEGGANYGYTF	TGTGCCAGCAGTCCAGAAGGCGGGGCTAACTATGGCTACACCTTC
TRBJ1-1	.	TRBV12-3/TRBV12-4	.	CASSFTGGTEAFF	TGTGCCAGCAGTTTTACAGGCGGCACTGAAGCTTTCTTT
TRBJ2-3	.	TRBV7-3	.	CASSPGHSDTQYF	TGTGCCAGCAGCCCGGGACATTCCGATACGCAGTATTTT
TRBJ2-1	.	TRBV11-2	.	CASSLLRDFGNEQFF	TGTGCCAGCAGCTTATTGCGGGATTTCGGGAATGAGCAGTTCTTC
TRBJ2-1	.	TRBV6-5	TRBD2	CASKISGRSKPFF	TGTGCCAGCAAGATTAGCGGGAGGTCGAAGCCGTTCTTC
TRBJ1-1	.	TRBV14	.	CASSQELSGEAFF	TGTGCCAGCAGCCAAGAGTTGAGCGGAGAAGCTTTCTTT
TRBJ1-6	.	TRBV6-1	.	CASSEARVPLHF	TGTGCCAGCAGTGAAGCGCGGGTGCCCCTCCACTTT
TRBJ1-4	.	TRBV6-6	.	CASSYMRQSNEKLFF	TGTGCCAGCAGTTACATGCGACAGTCTAATGAAAAACTGTTTTTT
TRBJ1-1	.	TRBV15	.	CATSRDYPLPMNTEAFF	TGTGCCACCAGCAGAGATTATCCCCTACCAATGAACACTGAAGCTTTCTTT
TRBJ1-2	.	TRBV15	.	CATSREWAPYGYTF	TGTGCCACCAGCAGAGAATGGGCTCCCTATGGCTACACCTTC
TRBJ2-3	few	TRBV28	TRBD2	CASSNGGGAADTQYF	TGTGCCAGCAGTAACGGGGGGGGAGCGGCAGATACGCAGTATTTT
TRBJ1-2	.	TRBV12-3/TRBV12-4	.	CASTLIPGDGYTF	TGTGCCAGCACCCTCATCCCAGGGGATGGCTACACCTTC